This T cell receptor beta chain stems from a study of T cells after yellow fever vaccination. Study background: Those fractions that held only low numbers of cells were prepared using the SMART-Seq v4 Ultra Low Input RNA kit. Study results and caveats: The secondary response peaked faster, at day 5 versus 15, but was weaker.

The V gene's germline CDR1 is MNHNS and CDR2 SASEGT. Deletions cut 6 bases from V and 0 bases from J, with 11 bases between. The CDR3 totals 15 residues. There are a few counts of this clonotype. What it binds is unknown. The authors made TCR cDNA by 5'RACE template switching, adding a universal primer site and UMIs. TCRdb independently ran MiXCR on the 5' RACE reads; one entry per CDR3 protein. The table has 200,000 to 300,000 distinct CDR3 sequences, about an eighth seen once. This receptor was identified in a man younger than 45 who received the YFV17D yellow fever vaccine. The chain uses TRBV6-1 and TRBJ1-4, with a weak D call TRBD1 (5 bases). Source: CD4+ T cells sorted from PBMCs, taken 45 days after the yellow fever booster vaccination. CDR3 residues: CASRPSGTTNEKLFF. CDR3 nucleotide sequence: TGTGCCAGCAGACCCTCAGGGACAACTAATGAAAAACTGTTTTTT.